This entry lists 2 T cell receptor beta chains sequenced from one sample in a study of Ad26.COV2.S vaccination and SARS-CoV-2 variants. The treatment: around 19 received Ad26.COV2.S at low or high dose, single or two shots; about 5 received placebo; per-sample allocation not given. Sampling was performed 63 days after the first vaccine or placebo injection. TCRdb's table, derived via immunoSEQ multiplex PCR, lists solely in-frame clones and lacks some. The sample lists about 350,000 clones; roughly 89% were seen once. The sequencing here drew on peripheral blood, taken in a trial of Ad26.COV2.S vaccine versus placebo. Receptors were obtained from a person between 18 and 59 years old who received the Ad26.COV2.S COVID-19 vaccine or a placebo.

The rearrangement joins TRBV7-9 to TRBJ2-7, with 8 bases identical to TRBD1. The J segment lost 0 bases and the V segment lost 1 base, leaving 8 bases of the junction unmatched. The CDR3 is 17 residues long. Germline CDR1 SEHNR, CDR2 FQNEAQ (reference sequence). CDR3 residues: CASSLEYIQGGSYEQYF. The CDR3 DNA follows: TGTGCCAGCAGCTTAGAGTATATACAGGGGGGCTCCTACGAGCAGTACTTC.

V usage is TRBV4-2 and J usage is TRBJ1-1; D call uncertain. CDR1 is LGHNA, CDR2 YNFKEQ, per germline. The CDR3 has 16 amino acids. Trimming shortened V by 3 bases and J by 4 bases, and 18 bases separated the two germline ends. CDR3 protein: CASSQGFQTVFTEAFF. For the CDR3, the DNA is TGTGCCAGCAGCCAGGGATTTCAGACGGTTTTCACTGAAGCTTTCTTT.